These 30 T cell receptor beta chains were all obtained from the same sample, sequenced in a study of blood T cell repertoires in COVID-19. Using immunoSEQ multiplex PCR, the repertoire was profiled, and TCRdb retains in-frame clones only, with some absent. The sample gives about 230,000 clones, approximately 88% of which show up once; 2% to 2.5% is in the top ten. The sample consisted of PBMCs or T cells enriched from blood (not recorded which). The receptors here all came from a woman aged 40 to 50 with acute COVID-19.

The chain carries TRBV10-3 and TRBJ1-2; 8 positions match TRBD1. Germline lookup yields CDR1 ENHRY and CDR2 SYGVKD. This CDR3 comprises 14 residues. V shed 3 bases, J shed 8 bases, and the junction held 8 bases outside the gene matches. The CDR3: CAISETQGARGYTF. Written as DNA, the CDR3 is TGTGCCATCAGTGAAACCCAGGGGGCGCGAGGCTACACCTTC.

The rearrangement joins TRBV3-1 (or the pseudogene TRBV3-2) to TRBJ1-1; perhaps TRBD1 as D (5 bases). Trimming removed 7 bases at V and 8 bases at J, with 14 bases between. Germline CDR1 is LGHDT and CDR2 is YNNKEL (reference sequence). CDR3 size: 12 residues. CDR3 nucleotide sequence: TGTGCCAGCACCTCTTCACGGACAGAAGCTTTCTTT. Protein sequence: CASTSSRTEAFF.

The J gene is TRBJ1-1, the V gene TRBV5-6; D remains ambiguous. CDR3 length equals 14 residues. V was shortened by 5 bases and J by 4 bases, with 15 bases between the two germline ends. Germline V lookup: CDR1 SGHDT, CDR2 YYEEEE. CDR3 residues: CASRARRSGTEAFF. The CDR3, as DNA: TGTGCCAGCAGGGCAAGGAGATCGGGCACTGAAGCTTTCTTT.

The J gene is TRBJ1-2, the V gene TRBV4-1; 7 bases agree with TRBD1. Trimming took 3 bases from V and 8 from J; bases not matched to a gene: 9. CDR1 and CDR2 from the germline V gene are MGHRA and YSYEKL. The CDR3 is 14 residues long. CDR3 DNA: TGCGCCAGCAGCCAGAGAGAGACAGGGCGCGGCTACACCTTC. It translates to CASSQRETGRGYTF.

The J gene is TRBJ1-6, the V gene TRBV30; 10 bases align to TRBD1. CDR3 length: 14 amino acids. With V trimmed by 6 bases and J by 7 bases, 6 bases remained unmatched. Germline loops: CDR1 GTSNPN, CDR2 SVGIG (reference sequence). CDR3 in amino acids: CACNPGQGNSPLHF. In nucleotides, the CDR3 is TGTGCCTGCAATCCGGGACAGGGGAATTCACCCCTCCACTTT.

This chain connects TRBV7-2 to TRBJ2-2, with no clear D. V was trimmed by 5 bases and J by 2 bases, leaving 3 bases between them. The CDR3 has 12 amino acids. The germline V gene has CDR1 SGHTA and CDR2 FQGNSA. The chain's CDR3 is CASSLNTGELFF. In DNA form, the CDR3 reads TGTGCCAGCAGCCTCAACACCGGGGAGCTGTTTTTT.

This clone was picked up a small number of times. The chain uses TRBV7-2 and TRBJ2-5; the match to TRBD2 covers 7 bases. CDR1 is SGHTA, CDR2 FQGNSA, per germline. J was trimmed by 1 base and V by 5 bases; bases with no gene match: 13. The CDR3 extends over 17 amino acids. The CDR3 spells CASSPAAGGRPQETQYF. The DNA for the CDR3 is TGTGCCAGCAGCCCAGCCGCGGGCGGGAGACCCCAAGAGACCCAGTACTTC.

The chain is built from TRBV5-1 and TRBJ2-6; TRBD1 is a possible D gene (5 bases). There are 16 residues in the CDR3. Germline V gene sequence: CDR1 SGHRS, CDR2 YFSETQ. Trimming shortened V by 2 bases and J by 2 bases, and 11 bases separated the two germline ends. Here the CDR3 DNA reads TGCGCCAGCAGCTTTTTAGGGGAAACTGGGGCCAACGTCCTGACTTTC. Protein sequence: CASSFLGETGANVLTF.

The chain employs TRBV7-9 and TRBJ2-2; 8 nucleotides match TRBD2. V lost 3 bases, J lost 3 bases, and 3 bases stayed unmatched. The CDR3 is 15 residues long. Per the germline V gene, CDR1 is SEHNR and CDR2 is FQNEAQ (reference sequence). Written as DNA, the CDR3 is TGTGCCAGCAGCTTGCGCGGGGGGTACACCGGGGAGCTGTTTTTT. This codes for CASSLRGGYTGELFF.

The gene calls are TRBV29-1 and TRBJ2-7; tentatively, D is TRBD1 (6 bases). V dropped 4 bases and J dropped 5 bases, with 12 bases sitting between them. Germline V CDR1 and CDR2: SQVTM, ANQGSEA. The CDR3 has 12 amino acids. CDR3 sequence: CSVVVGADEQYV. CDR3 nucleotide sequence: TGCAGCGTTGTGGTGGGGGCTGACGAGCAGTACGTC.

V gene TRBV25-1 combines with J gene TRBJ2-1; 7 bases match TRBD2. The CDR3 spans 17 residues. Germline CDR1 is MGHDK and CDR2 is SYGVNS. V lost 3 bases, J lost 9 bases, and 17 bases stayed unmatched. CDR3 in amino acids: CASSEPSRGGWFVEQFF. The CDR3 DNA reads as TGTGCCAGCAGTGAGCCATCCCGGGGAGGGTGGTTCGTTGAGCAGTTCTTC.

The V and J genes are TRBV6-1 and TRBJ1-5; the D is unclear. The germline gives CDR1 MNHNS, CDR2 SASEGT. The CDR3 runs 15 residues. V lost 0 bases to trimming and J lost 3 bases, with 9 bases between them. The CDR3 region is CASSEAAGVNQPQHF. Here the CDR3 DNA reads TGTGCCAGCAGTGAAGCGGCAGGCGTCAATCAGCCCCAGCATTTT.

V usage is TRBV19 and J usage is TRBJ2-3; 7 bases match TRBD2. V gave up 4 bases and J gave up 0 bases; unmatched junction bases: 16. Germline assignment: CDR1 LNHDA and CDR2 SQIVND (reference sequence). The CDR3 sequence is 19 residues long. The CDR3 DNA sequence: TGTGCCAGTAGTACCCCTGAGGCGGGGGTAGGTCCCAGCACAGATACGCAGTATTTT. Translating it yields CASSTPEAGVGPSTDTQYF.

The V call is TRBV10-3, the J call TRBJ1-1, with 8 bases matching TRBD1. This CDR3 region has 15 residues. The ends lost 0 bases at V and 6 bases at J; junction bases unmatched: 6. Germline CDR1 is ENHRY and CDR2 is SYGVKD. The CDR3 sequence: CAISESGQAASEAFF. The CDR3 coding sequence is TGTGCCATCAGTGAGTCGGGACAGGCGGCCTCTGAAGCTTTCTTT.

Points on this clone: Other DNA sequences in the same sample also yield this CDR3. This chain uses TRBV7-2 with TRBJ2-1; D perhaps matches TRBD2 (5 bases). From germline, CDR1 is SGHTA and CDR2 FQGNSA. This CDR3 is 14 amino acids long. V was cut by 1 base and J by 3 bases, with 7 bases left in between. CDR3 sequence: CASSLGRGYNEQFF. The CDR3 nucleotides are TGTGCCAGCAGCTTAGGACGGGGCTACAATGAGCAGTTCTTC. Together with reference TRBV7-2 and TRBJ2-1, the CDR3 gives the full variable domain: GAGVSQSPSNKVTEKGKDVELRCDPISGHTALYWYRQSLGQGLEFLIYFQGNSAPDKSGLPSDRFSAERTGGSVSTLTIQRTQQEDSAVYLCASSLGRGYNEQFFGPGTRLTVL.

The chain recombines TRBV5-4 with TRBJ2-1; D is possibly TRBD2 (6 bases). Germline assignment: CDR1 SGHNT and CDR2 YYREEE (reference sequence). This CDR3 has 13 amino acids. Trimming took 2 bases from V and 15 from J, leaving 18 bases between them. CDR3 loop: CASSFSTEAGRFF. In nucleotides, the CDR3 is TGTGCCAGCAGCTTCAGCACGGAGGCGGGGCGGTTCTTC.

This chain uses TRBV3-1 (or the pseudogene TRBV3-2) with TRBJ2-1; TRBD2 might be the D (5 bases). CDR1 LGHDT and CDR2 YNNKEL come from the germline V gene (reference sequence). The germline V and J ends were trimmed by 2 bases and 4 bases, with 12 bases remaining between them. The CDR3 loop spans 15 amino acids. The CDR3, as DNA: TGTGCCAGCAGCCAATGGCTAGCAGAGTACAATGAGCAGTTCTTC. Protein: CASSQWLAEYNEQFF.

This clone was detected once. This chain links TRBV12-5 with TRBJ1-1; D remains unclear. Germline V gene lookup returns CDR1 LGHNT and CDR2 FRNRAP. The CDR3 has 15 amino acids. The V end lost 0 bases, the J end lost 1 base, and 9 bases lay between the germline ends. CDR3 residues: CASGLVRGTNTEAFF. DNA of the CDR3: TGTGCTAGTGGTTTGGTACGGGGAACGAACACTGAAGCTTTCTTT.

J is TRBJ1-1 and V is TRBV2; no clear D gene. CDR1 is SNHLY and CDR2 is FYNNEI in the germline V gene. CDR3 size: 12 residues. Trimming stripped 3 bases from V and 6 bases from J, with 8 bases between. CDR3 coding DNA: TGTGCCAGCAGTGAGGTGGGCTCTGAAGCTTTCTTT. Its protein is CASSEVGSEAFF.

J is TRBJ1-2 and V is TRBV6-5; the match to TRBD1 covers 7 bases. CDR1 is MNHEY, CDR2 SVGAGI, per germline. Germline trimming cut 5 bases from V and 6 bases from J; bases unmatched to any gene: 12. The CDR3 length is 15 residues. The chain's CDR3 is CASSKAETGFHGYTF. For the CDR3, the DNA is TGTGCCAGCAGTAAGGCCGAGACAGGGTTCCATGGCTACACCTTC.

The chain employs TRBV4-1 and TRBJ1-5; possible D gene TRBD1, 6 bases. The V end was cut by 2 bases, the J end by 5 bases, with 16 bases between. Germline V CDR1 and CDR2: MGHRA, YSYEKL. The CDR3 covers 16 residues. CDR3 DNA sequence: TGCGCCAGCAGCCAAAGGCGACAGGAGTCCGATCAGCCCCAGCATTTT. Amino acids: CASSQRRQESDQPQHF.

The chain employs TRBV7-2 and TRBJ1-2; tentatively, D is TRBD1 (5 bases). The V gene lost 6 bases and the J gene lost 5 bases, with 10 bases spanning the gap. Germline CDR1 is SGHTA and CDR2 is FQGNSA. The CDR3 runs to 12 residues. The DNA for the CDR3 is TGTGCCAGCAGTTTCAGGGATTATGGCTACACCTTC. This gives the protein CASSFRDYGYTF.

A remark on this clone: Its ends do not fully match the called genes, so a read error is possible. The chain is built from TRBV7-9 and TRBJ2-3; 12 nucleotides align to TRBD2. Germline V lookup: CDR1 SEHNR, CDR2 FQNEAQ (reference sequence). CDR3 length: 16 residues. CDR3 loop: CASSLASGGASDTQYF. CDR3 DNA sequence: TGTGCCAGCAGCCTAGCTAGCGGGGGGGCCTCAGATACGCAGTATTTT.

The rearrangement joins TRBV10-3 to TRBJ2-2; TRBD1 matches 10 bases. Germline trimming cut 11 bases from V and 7 bases from J; bases unmatched to any gene: 16. The CDR3 contains 16 residues. Germline CDR1 reads ENHRY; CDR2 reads SYGVKD. The CDR3 here is CALGGLGTGVRGELFF. CDR3 in DNA: TGTGCCCTAGGGGGTTTAGGGACAGGGGTCCGCGGGGAGCTGTTTTTT.

This rearrangement joins TRBV6-5 to TRBJ2-3; unclear D gene. Trimming removed 3 bases at V and 2 bases at J, with 6 bases between. The CDR3 is 13 amino acids. Germline V gives CDR1 MNHEY, CDR2 SVGAGI. DNA of the CDR3: TGTGCCAGCAGTTATTCCTACACAGATACGCAGTATTTT. Its translation: CASSYSYTDTQYF.

This chain uses TRBV9 with TRBJ2-3; 8 positions agree with TRBD2. The CDR3 contains 15 residues. Germline CDR1 is SGDLS and CDR2 is YYNGEE. V shed 0 bases and J 5 bases; nucleotides not matched to a gene: 5. CDR3 nucleotides: TGTGCCAGCAGCGTAGACGGGAGGGCCCAAGATACGCAGTATTTT. It encodes CASSVDGRAQDTQYF.

V gene TRBV7-9 combines with J gene TRBJ2-1; 11 nucleotides agree with TRBD2. J lost 7 bases, V lost 8 bases, and 13 bases had no gene match. Germline CDR1 reads SEHNR; CDR2 reads FQNEAQ (reference sequence). The length of the CDR3 is 16 residues. CDR3 in DNA: TGTGCCAGCCCCCCGGAACTAGCGGGAGAGGAAAATGAGCAGTTCTTC. This encodes CASPPELAGEENEQFF. Variable domain in full (rest from reference TRBV7-9 and TRBJ2-1): DTGVSQNPRHKITKRGQNVTFRCDPISEHNRLYWYRQTLGQGPEFLTYFQNEAQLEKSRLLSDRFSAERPKGSFSTLEIQRTEQGDSAMYLCASPPELAGEENEQFFGPGTRLTVL.

There are a few counts of this clone. This CDR3 is CGRTSGGKLFF. The CDR3 nucleotides are TGCGGAAGGACGTCCGGGGGAAAACTGTTTTTT. The chain is built from TRBV20-1 and TRBJ1-4, with D possibly matching TRBD1 (5 bases). CDR3 length: 11 amino acids. Per the germline V gene, CDR1 is DFQATT and CDR2 is SNEGSKA (reference sequence).

The chain uses TRBV4-3 and TRBJ1-2; D gene ambiguous. Trimming removed 4 bases from V and 8 bases from J, with 20 bases in between. Germline V gives CDR1 LGHNA, CDR2 YSLEER. The CDR3 covers 15 residues. The CDR3 DNA follows: TGCGCCAGCAGCCCTGAGGTGTTAAGGCCTGGGGGCTACACCTTC. This sequence encodes CASSPEVLRPGGYTF.

This chain connects TRBV30 to TRBJ1-2; no definite D call. Trimming removed 0 bases at V and 3 bases at J, with 8 bases between. The CDR3 length is 13 residues. The germline CDR1 and CDR2 sequences are GTSNPN and SVGIG (reference sequence). In DNA, the CDR3 is TGTGCCTGGAGTGTGGGAGGGCACTATGGCTACACCTTC. Translation: CAWSVGGHYGYTF.